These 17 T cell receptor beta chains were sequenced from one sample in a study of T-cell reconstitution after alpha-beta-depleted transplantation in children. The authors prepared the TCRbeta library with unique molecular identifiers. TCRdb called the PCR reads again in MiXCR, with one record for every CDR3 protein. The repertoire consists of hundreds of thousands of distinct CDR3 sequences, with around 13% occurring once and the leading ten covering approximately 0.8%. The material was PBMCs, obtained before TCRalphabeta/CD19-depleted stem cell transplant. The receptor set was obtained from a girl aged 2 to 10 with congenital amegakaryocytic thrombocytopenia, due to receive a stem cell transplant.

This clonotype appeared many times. In nucleotides, the CDR3 is TGTGCCAGCAGTTTGAGTTCGGGCAACGAGCAGTACTTC. Translated, it gives CASSLSSGNEQYF. The chain has TRBV6-2 or TRBV6-3 and TRBJ2-7, with D uncertain. This CDR3 comprises 13 residues. V dropped 4 bases and J dropped 5 bases, with 12 bases sitting between them. From germline, CDR1 is MNHEY and CDR2 SVGEGT.

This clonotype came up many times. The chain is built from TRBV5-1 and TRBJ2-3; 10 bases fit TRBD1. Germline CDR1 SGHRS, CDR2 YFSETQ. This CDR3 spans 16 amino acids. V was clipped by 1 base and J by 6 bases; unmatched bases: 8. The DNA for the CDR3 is TGCGCCAGCAGCTTGAGGACAGGGGGTCCCGATGATACGCAGTATTTT. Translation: CASSLRTGGPDDTQYF.

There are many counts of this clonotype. This CDR3 is CASSLQGSTGELFF. CDR3 in DNA: TGCGCCAGCAGCTTACAGGGTTCCACCGGGGAGCTGTTTTTT. This chain links TRBV5-1 with TRBJ2-2; tentatively, D is TRBD1 (6 bases). This CDR3 comprises 14 residues. Germline values: CDR1 SGHRS, CDR2 YFSETQ. V lost 2 bases and J 4 bases, leaving 9 bases between the germline ends.

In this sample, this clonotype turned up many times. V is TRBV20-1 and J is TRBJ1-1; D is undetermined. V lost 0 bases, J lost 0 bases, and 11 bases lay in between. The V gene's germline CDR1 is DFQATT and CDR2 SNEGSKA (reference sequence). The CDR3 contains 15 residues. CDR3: CSAREIGSMNTEAFF. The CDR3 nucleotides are TGCAGTGCTAGAGAGATAGGGTCCATGAACACTGAAGCTTTCTTT.

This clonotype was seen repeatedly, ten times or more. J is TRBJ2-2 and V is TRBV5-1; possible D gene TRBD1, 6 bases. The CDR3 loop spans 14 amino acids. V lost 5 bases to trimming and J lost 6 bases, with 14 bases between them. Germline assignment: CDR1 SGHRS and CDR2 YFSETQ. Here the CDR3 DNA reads TGCGCCAGCAGGACGCAACAGGGTGCCGGGGAGCTGTTTTTT. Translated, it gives CASRTQQGAGELFF.

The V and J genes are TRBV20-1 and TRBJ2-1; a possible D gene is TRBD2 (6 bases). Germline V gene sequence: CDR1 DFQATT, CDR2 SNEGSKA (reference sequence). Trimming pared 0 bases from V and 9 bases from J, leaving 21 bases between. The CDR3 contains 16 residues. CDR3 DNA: TGCAGTGCTAGAGATCTTGGGGCGGGAACTAAGGGTGAGCAGTTCTTC. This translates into CSARDLGAGTKGEQFF.

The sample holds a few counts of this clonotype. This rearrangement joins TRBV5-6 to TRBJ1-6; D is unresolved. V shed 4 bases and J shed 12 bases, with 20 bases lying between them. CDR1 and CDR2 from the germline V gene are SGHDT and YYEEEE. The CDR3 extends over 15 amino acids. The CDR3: CASSPGVTLREPLHF. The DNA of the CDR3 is TGTGCCAGCAGCCCGGGAGTTACCCTTCGGGAACCCCTCCACTTT.

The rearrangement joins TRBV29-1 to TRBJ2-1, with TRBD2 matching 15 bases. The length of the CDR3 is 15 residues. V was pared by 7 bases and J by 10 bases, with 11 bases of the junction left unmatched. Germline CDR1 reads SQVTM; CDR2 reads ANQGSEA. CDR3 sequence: CSALRGTSGRREQFF. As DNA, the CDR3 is TGCAGCGCCCTCCGCGGGACTAGCGGGAGGAGGGAGCAGTTCTTC.

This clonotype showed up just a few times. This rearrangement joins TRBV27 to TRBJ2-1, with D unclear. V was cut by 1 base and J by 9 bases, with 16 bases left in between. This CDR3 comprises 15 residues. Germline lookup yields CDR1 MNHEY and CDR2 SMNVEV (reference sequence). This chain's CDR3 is CASSLYRSTLSEQFF. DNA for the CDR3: TGTGCCAGCAGTTTATACCGGTCCACTTTAAGTGAGCAGTTCTTC.

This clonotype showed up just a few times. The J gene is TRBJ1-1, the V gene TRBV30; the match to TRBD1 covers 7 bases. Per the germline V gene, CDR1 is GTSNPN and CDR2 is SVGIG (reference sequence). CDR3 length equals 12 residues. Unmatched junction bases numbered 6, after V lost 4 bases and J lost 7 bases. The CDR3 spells CAWTTGLGEAFF. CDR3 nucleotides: TGTGCCTGGACGACAGGGTTGGGTGAAGCTTTCTTT.

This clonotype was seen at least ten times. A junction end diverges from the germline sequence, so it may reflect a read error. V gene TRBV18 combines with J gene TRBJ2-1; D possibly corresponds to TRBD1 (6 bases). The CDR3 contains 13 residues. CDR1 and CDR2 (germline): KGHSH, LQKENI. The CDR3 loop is CASSPSRQDRPDF. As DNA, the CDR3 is TGTGCCAGCTCACCCTCACGCCAGGACAGACCTGATTTC.

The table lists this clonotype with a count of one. The CDR3 coding sequence is TGCGCCAGCAGTCTGACCCGAGGCATGAGCACTGAAGCTTTCTTT. The encoded protein is CASSLTRGMSTEAFF. The V gene is TRBV5-1, the J gene TRBJ1-1; D remains ambiguous. CDR3 length equals 15 residues. The V gene's germline CDR1 is SGHRS and CDR2 YFSETQ. The V and J ends lost 5 bases and 4 bases respectively, with 18 bases between them.

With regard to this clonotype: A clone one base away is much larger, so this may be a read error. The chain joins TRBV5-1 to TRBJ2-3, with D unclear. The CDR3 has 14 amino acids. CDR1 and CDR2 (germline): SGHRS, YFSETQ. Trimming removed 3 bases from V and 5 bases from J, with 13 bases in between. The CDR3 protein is CASSSPFRRDTQYF. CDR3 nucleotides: TGCGCCAGCAGCTCCCCATTCCGCCGAGATACGCAGTATTTT.

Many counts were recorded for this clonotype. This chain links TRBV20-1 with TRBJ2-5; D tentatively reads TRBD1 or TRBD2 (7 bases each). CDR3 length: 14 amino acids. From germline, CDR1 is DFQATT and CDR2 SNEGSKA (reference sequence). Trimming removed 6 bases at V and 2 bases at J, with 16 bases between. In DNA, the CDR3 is TGCAGTGCCAGGGGGGGGGCAGCACAAGAGACCCAGTACTTC. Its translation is CSARGGAAQETQYF.

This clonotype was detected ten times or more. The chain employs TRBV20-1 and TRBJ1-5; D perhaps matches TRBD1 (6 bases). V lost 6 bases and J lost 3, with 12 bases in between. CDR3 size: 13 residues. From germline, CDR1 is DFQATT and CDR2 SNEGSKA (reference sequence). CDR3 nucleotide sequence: TGCAGTGCCACCTGGACAGACAATCAGCCCCAGCATTTT. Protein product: CSATWTDNQPQHF.

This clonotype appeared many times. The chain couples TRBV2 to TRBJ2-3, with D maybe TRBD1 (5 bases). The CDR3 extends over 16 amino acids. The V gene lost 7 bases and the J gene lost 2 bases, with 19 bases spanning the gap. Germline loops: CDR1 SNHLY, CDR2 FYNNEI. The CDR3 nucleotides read TGTGCCAGCATCGGAAGGCAGGGAATATTCACAGATACGCAGTATTTT. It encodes CASIGRQGIFTDTQYF.

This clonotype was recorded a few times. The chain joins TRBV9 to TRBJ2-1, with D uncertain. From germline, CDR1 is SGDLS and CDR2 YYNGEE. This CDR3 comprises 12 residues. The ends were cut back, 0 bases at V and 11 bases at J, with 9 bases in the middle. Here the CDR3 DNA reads TGTGCCAGCAGCGTAGATCAAGTGAAGCAGTTCTTC. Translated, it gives CASSVDQVKQFF. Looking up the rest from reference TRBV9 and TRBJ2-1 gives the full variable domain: DSGVTQTPKHLITATGQRVTLRCSPRSGDLSVYWYQQSLDQGLQFLIQYYNGEERAKGNILERFSAQQFPDLHSELNLSSLELGDSALYFCASSVDQVKQFFGPGTRLTVL.